These 18 T cell receptor beta chains were all obtained from the same sample, sequenced in a study of immune evolution from preneoplasia to lung adenocarcinoma. Using immunoSEQ multiplex PCR, the repertoire was profiled, and TCRdb retains in-frame clones only, with some absent. The table has about 4,200 clones, roughly 79% seen once. Sequencing was performed on FFPE adjacent normal lung tissue. The receptors shown here come from a person aged 70 to 85 with lung adenocarcinoma.

The chain recombines TRBV19 with TRBJ1-1; D is undetermined. Trimming stripped 3 bases from V and 3 bases from J, with 2 bases between. Germline V CDR1 and CDR2: LNHDA, SQIVND (reference sequence). The CDR3 sequence is 11 residues long. CDR3 in amino acids: CASSIYTEAFF. In DNA, the CDR3 is TGTGCCAGTAGTATCTACACTGAAGCTTTCTTT. Based on the CDR3 plus reference TRBV19 and TRBJ1-1, the full variable domain is DGGITQSPKYLFRKEGQNVTLSCEQNLNHDAMYWYRQDPGQGLRLIYYSQIVNDFQKGDIAEGYSVSREKKESFPLTVTSAQKNPTAFYLCASSIYTEAFFGQGTRLTVV.

The rearrangement links TRBV7-9 to TRBJ2-7, with D tentatively TRBD1 (7 bases). The germline V and J ends were trimmed by 4 bases and 1 base, with 17 bases remaining between them. Germline V CDR1 and CDR2: SEHNR, FQNEAQ (reference sequence). The CDR3 totals 16 residues. The DNA of the CDR3 is TGTGCCAGCAGCTCCGGGGGTTACAGGGGTTCCTACGAGCAGTACTTC. Encoded protein: CASSSGGYRGSYEQYF.

The V gene is TRBV29-1, the J gene TRBJ2-7; TRBD2 aligns across 7 bases. CDR1 is SQVTM and CDR2 is ANQGSEA in the germline V gene. The ends lost 4 bases at V and 1 base at J; junction bases unmatched: 10. The CDR3 consists of 15 residues. CDR3 in amino acids: CSVVHSGFASYEQYF. In DNA form, the CDR3 reads TGCAGCGTTGTGCATAGCGGGTTTGCTTCCTACGAGCAGTACTTC.

The chain uses TRBV2 and TRBJ2-7; D may correspond to TRBD1 or TRBD2 (5 bases each). Germline CDR1 and CDR2: SNHLY and FYNNEI. Trimming removed 6 bases from V and 5 bases from J, with 11 bases in between. The CDR3 extends over 12 amino acids. CDR3: CASRIGDHEQYF. CDR3 nucleotide sequence: TGTGCCAGCAGGATAGGGGACCACGAGCAGTACTTC.

This chain joins TRBV5-1 and TRBJ1-2; 7 bases are shared with TRBD1. V dropped 0 bases and J dropped 0; count of bases not matched to a gene: 5. The germline gives CDR1 SGHRS, CDR2 YFSETQ. The CDR3 loop spans 16 amino acids. CDR3 DNA: TGCGCCAGCAGCTTGGATGTAGGGGGCGCTAACTATGGCTACACCTTC. Translating gives CASSLDVGGANYGYTF.

Comments on this clone: Other DNA sequences in the same sample also yield this CDR3. The rearrangement joins TRBV9 to TRBJ2-7; D remains ambiguous. The CDR3 covers 15 residues. Trimming stripped 1 base from V and 1 base from J, with 12 bases between. Germline V gene lookup returns CDR1 SGDLS and CDR2 YYNGEE. Written as DNA, the CDR3 is TGTGCCAGCAGCGTAACCCGGTACAGTTCCTACGAGCAGTACTTC. The encoded protein is CASSVTRYSSYEQYF.

The V gene is TRBV7-2, the J gene TRBJ2-7; D is undetermined. Germline CDR1 reads SGHTA; CDR2 reads FQGNSA. This CDR3 contains 14 residues. The V and J ends lost 5 bases and 0 bases respectively, with 11 bases between them. CDR3 amino acids: CASSRDKASYEQYF. The CDR3 bases are TGTGCCAGCAGCCGCGACAAAGCCTCCTACGAGCAGTACTTC. The full variable domain, with the rest looked up from reference TRBV7-2 and TRBJ2-7, is GAGVSQSPSNKVTEKGKDVELRCDPISGHTALYWYRQSLGQGLEFLIYFQGNSAPDKSGLPSDRFSAERTGGSVSTLTIQRTQQEDSAVYLCASSRDKASYEQYFGPGTRLTVT.

The rearrangement links TRBV4-1 to TRBJ1-1; D gene unclear. CDR1 and CDR2 (germline): MGHRA, YSYEKL. The CDR3 has 17 residues. V lost 0 bases and J 1 base, leaving 15 bases between the germline ends. In nucleotides, the CDR3 is TGCGCCAGCAGCCAAGATATCGTGGGCCCTAGGAACACTGAAGCTTTCTTT. It is translated as CASSQDIVGPRNTEAFF.

This clone was counted a single time. The chain carries TRBV7-9 and TRBJ2-5; D not certain. Germline V lookup: CDR1 SEHNR, CDR2 FQNEAQ (reference sequence). This CDR3 has 14 residues. V lost 5 bases, J lost 2 bases, and 12 bases lay in between. For the CDR3, the DNA is TGTGCCAGCAGCGCCCCGAACGGGCAAGAGACCCAGTACTTC. Protein: CASSAPNGQETQYF. Complete variable domain (other parts from reference TRBV7-9 and TRBJ2-5): DTGVSQNPRHKITKRGQNVTFRCDPISEHNRLYWYRQTLGQGPEFLTYFQNEAQLEKSRLLSDRFSAERPKGSFSTLEIQRTEQGDSAMYLCASSAPNGQETQYFGPGTRLLVL.

The chain joins TRBV9 to TRBJ1-2, with 8 nucleotides matching TRBD1. Losses at the gene ends were 0 bases for V and 4 bases for J; bases not matched to a gene: 11. The CDR3 is 17 amino acids. Germline assignment: CDR1 SGDLS and CDR2 YYNGEE. CDR3 sequence reads: CASSVATGADVGYGYTF. DNA for the CDR3: TGTGCCAGCAGCGTAGCGACAGGGGCAGACGTAGGCTATGGCTACACCTTC. Variable domain in full (rest from reference TRBV9 and TRBJ1-2): DSGVTQTPKHLITATGQRVTLRCSPRSGDLSVYWYQQSLDQGLQFLIQYYNGEERAKGNILERFSAQQFPDLHSELNLSSLELGDSALYFCASSVATGADVGYGYTFGSGTRLTVV.

This clone was seen a single time. The chain employs TRBV18 and TRBJ1-5; no firm D call. The V end lost 2 bases, the J end lost 3 bases, and 5 bases lay between the germline ends. This CDR3 is 13 amino acids long. The germline gives CDR1 KGHSH, CDR2 LQKENI. CDR3 sequence (DNA): TGTGCCAGCTCACCAATGGACAATCAGCCCCAGCATTTT. Its translation: CASSPMDNQPQHF.

The V gene is TRBV25-1, the J gene TRBJ2-5; 10 bases line up with TRBD1. The CDR3 runs to 14 residues. CDR1 is MGHDK, CDR2 SYGVNS, per germline. Trimming cost V 8 bases and J 5 bases; bases outside gene matches: 8. The CDR3 loop reads CASQPGQGWETQYF. The CDR3 nucleotides are TGTGCCAGCCAACCGGGACAGGGGTGGGAGACCCAGTACTTC.

The chain joins TRBV28 to TRBJ2-7; D gene uncertain. The CDR3 covers 12 residues. Germline V gene lookup returns CDR1 MDHEN and CDR2 SYDVKM. Between the trimmed V and J ends, which lost 6 bases and 4 bases, there was a span of 10 bases. The CDR3 nucleotides read TGTGCCAGCAGCCCGGACCTTTACGAGCAGTACTTC. The encoded protein is CASSPDLYEQYF.

The chain recombines TRBV7-3 with TRBJ2-1; D tentatively fits TRBD1 or TRBD2 (5 bases each). The V and J ends lost 4 bases and 0 bases respectively, with 7 bases between them. The CDR3 runs to 14 residues. The germline gives CDR1 SGHTA, CDR2 FQGTGA. The CDR3 DNA sequence: TGTGCCAGCAGCTCTGGGGGCTCCTACAATGAGCAGTTCTTC. Translation gives CASSSGGSYNEQFF.

The chain employs TRBV6-1 and TRBJ1-2; tentatively, D is TRBD1 (5 bases). CDR1 MNHNS and CDR2 SASEGT come from the germline V gene. V lost 7 bases, J lost 4 bases, and 13 bases lay in between. The CDR3 consists of 13 residues. The CDR3 protein is CASNTDRTYGYTF. CDR3 nucleotide sequence: TGTGCCAGCAATACTGACAGAACCTATGGCTACACCTTC.

The chain carries TRBV11-1 and TRBJ1-5; D is ambiguous. Trimming took 0 bases from V and 7 from J, leaving 16 bases between them. Germline V gene data show CDR1 as SGHAT and CDR2 as FQDESV (reference sequence). The length of the CDR3 is 16 residues. The CDR3 protein is CASSLATGQVRQPQHF. The CDR3 DNA sequence: TGTGCCAGCAGCTTAGCGACTGGGCAGGTAAGGCAGCCCCAGCATTTT.

The gene calls are TRBV9 and TRBJ1-2; 8 nucleotides match TRBD1. V trimming: 3 bases; J trimming: 4 bases; junction bases outside the gene matches: 5. The CDR3 contains 14 residues. Germline values: CDR1 SGDLS, CDR2 YYNGEE. The CDR3 bases are TGTGCCAGCAGCGCCCGGGACAGGCCCTATGGCTACACCTTC. The encoded protein is CASSARDRPYGYTF.

V gene TRBV9 combines with J gene TRBJ2-2; tentative D call: TRBD2 (5 bases). The CDR3 consists of 18 residues. V shed 0 bases and J shed 4 bases, with 19 bases lying between them. Germline V gene lookup returns CDR1 SGDLS and CDR2 YYNGEE. In DNA form, the CDR3 reads TGTGCCAGCAGCGTAGCCCCCAGTCGAGGGATCGGCACCGGGGAGCTGTTTTTT. Amino acids: CASSVAPSRGIGTGELFF.